A single sample gave rise to the 31 T cell receptor beta chains below, sequenced in a study of cytomegalovirus exposure and HLA in healthy donors. 13 Jbeta primers and 60 Vbeta primers were used for the PCR. Generated by immunoSEQ multiplex PCR, the TCRdb table keeps only in-frame clones and is missing some. The table includes under 150,000 clones, around 73% detected once. The sequenced material came from PBMCs. The receptor source for this set is a woman under 40 in good health and CMV-seropositive.

This chain uses TRBV6-4 with TRBJ1-1; D is perhaps TRBD1 (5 bases). This CDR3 comprises 16 residues. V lost 0 bases, J lost 3 bases, and 14 bases lay in between. CDR1 is MRHNA, CDR2 SNTAGT, per germline. The CDR3 nucleotides are TGTGCCAGCAGTGACTCGGGTAGCGGGGGGTACACTGAAGCTTTCTTT. Protein product: CASSDSGSGGYTEAFF.

In its sample, this clone was seen a few times. This chain uses TRBV7-9 with TRBJ2-7; 9 bases match TRBD1. CDR1 is SEHNR, CDR2 FQNEAQ, per germline (reference sequence). The CDR3 runs 17 residues. J gave up 1 base and V 6 bases, and 13 bases lay outside the gene matches. CDR3 sequence: CASSLHSRDRDSYEQYF. The CDR3 DNA is TGTGCCAGCAGTCTTCACAGCCGGGACAGGGATTCCTACGAGCAGTACTTC.

The V call is TRBV10-3, the J call TRBJ1-4; no reliable D call. The CDR3 runs 13 residues. V was pared by 8 bases and J by 4 bases, with 11 bases between. Germline loops: CDR1 ENHRY, CDR2 SYGVKD. CDR3 in DNA: TGTGCCATCGGGCGGGAACTTAATGAAAAACTGTTTTTT. Translated, it gives CAIGRELNEKLFF.

The chain uses TRBV11-3 and TRBJ1-2, with a possible D match to TRBD1 (6 bases). In germline, CDR1 is SGHNT, CDR2 YENEEA. Trimming removed 3 bases at V and 8 bases at J, with 13 bases between. This CDR3 is built from 13 residues. Here the CDR3 DNA reads TGTGCCAGCAGCTTGACCGGGACAACCGGCTACACCTTC. As protein: CASSLTGTTGYTF.

This chain joins TRBV5-6 and TRBJ1-2; TRBD1 matches 9 bases. CDR3 length: 15 amino acids. The junction had 2 bases not matched to a gene; V was cut back by 0 bases and J by 2 bases. Germline assignment: CDR1 SGHDT and CDR2 YYEEEE. The CDR3 region is CASSLGTGENYGYTF. The CDR3, as DNA: TGTGCCAGCAGCTTGGGGACAGGGGAGAACTATGGCTACACCTTC.

The gene calls are TRBV10-3 and TRBJ1-2; 7 bases fit TRBD1. This CDR3 is 15 amino acids long. Trimming removed 6 bases from V and 1 base from J; junction bases left unmatched: 8. Germline CDR1 reads ENHRY; CDR2 reads SYGVKD. The CDR3 DNA follows: TGTGCCATCAGCCCTCAGGGGGTAGATAACTATGGCTACACCTTC. This encodes CAISPQGVDNYGYTF.

This chain links TRBV9 with TRBJ2-3; 11 nucleotides match TRBD2. V was clipped by 0 bases and J by 6 bases; unmatched bases: 9. The CDR3 runs to 17 residues. CDR1 and CDR2 from the germline V gene are SGDLS and YYNGEE. The CDR3, as DNA: TGTGCCAGCAGCGTAGGGTCGGGACTAGCGGAAGGGGATACGCAGTATTTT. Residues: CASSVGSGLAEGDTQYF.

V is TRBV25-1 and J is TRBJ2-1; 10 bases match TRBD2. CDR3 length: 18 amino acids. The germline gives CDR1 MGHDK, CDR2 SYGVNS. With 3 bases clipped from V and 4 bases from J, the junction kept 12 bases outside the gene matches. This CDR3 is CASSDGAGGYFAYNEQFF. For the CDR3, the DNA is TGTGCCAGCAGTGATGGAGCGGGAGGGTACTTCGCATACAATGAGCAGTTCTTC.

This clone was counted between two and nine times. This chain uses TRBV11-3 with TRBJ2-7; 8 bases match TRBD2. V dropped 2 bases and J dropped 4; count of bases not matched to a gene: 4. Germline values: CDR1 SGHNT, CDR2 YENEEA. The CDR3 runs 14 residues. The CDR3 DNA follows: TGTGCCAGCAGCTTATCGGGGGGGGCTTACGAGCAGTACTTC. Its protein is CASSLSGGAYEQYF. Full variable domain (remainder filled in from reference TRBV11-3 and TRBJ2-7): EAGVVQSPRYKIIEKKQPVAFWCNPISGHNTLYWYLQNLGQGPELLIRYENEEAVDDSQLPKDRFSAERLKGVDSTLKIQPAELGDSAVYLCASSLSGGAYEQYFGPGTRLTVT.

This chain uses TRBV2 with TRBJ1-4; a weak D match, TRBD1 (6 bases). CDR1 SNHLY and CDR2 FYNNEI come from the germline V gene. Trimming took off 6 bases at V and 12 bases at J, with 20 bases between the two ends. This CDR3 spans 14 amino acids. The CDR3 nucleotides read TGTGCCAGCAGCCGAGAAGAGGGGGTCGTGGAACTGTTTTTT. It codes for CASSREEGVVELFF.

This clone was seen a single time. The chain carries TRBV5-1 and TRBJ2-1; TRBD2 might be the D (5 bases). The CDR3 has 12 amino acids. Trimming took off 8 bases at V and 2 bases at J, with 8 bases between the two ends. Per the germline V gene, CDR1 is SGHRS and CDR2 is YFSETQ. CDR3 DNA: TGCGCCAGTAGAGGGACCTACAATGAGCAGTTCTTC. Its protein product is CASRGTYNEQFF.

V usage is TRBV5-4 and J usage is TRBJ2-2, with D perhaps TRBD2 (6 bases). CDR1 is SGHNT and CDR2 is YYREEE in the germline V gene (reference sequence). The CDR3 is 15 residues long. Trimming took 0 bases from V and 2 from J, leaving 8 bases between them. CDR3 in DNA: TGTGCCAGCAGCTTGGTGGGGGGTAACACCGGGGAGCTGTTTTTT. Its translation is CASSLVGGNTGELFF.

A single count supports this clone. The chain is built from TRBV6-5 and TRBJ1-1, with D tentatively TRBD1 (5 bases). V lost 2 bases and J lost 7, with 14 bases in between. The germline V gene has CDR1 MNHEY and CDR2 SVGAGI. The CDR3 totals 14 residues. CDR3 nucleotides: TGTGCCAGCAGTTACGGGGAAGGGGTGGGTGAAGCTTTCTTT. Protein product: CASSYGEGVGEAFF.

This clone showed up just once. The chain joins TRBV4-1 to TRBJ2-1; the match to TRBD2 covers 7 bases. CDR3 length: 16 residues. Unmatched junction bases numbered 14, after V lost 5 bases and J lost 7 bases. Germline V lookup: CDR1 MGHRA, CDR2 YSYEKL. CDR3 region: CASSSSESGTVNEQFF. For the CDR3, the DNA is TGCGCCAGCAGCTCATCAGAAAGCGGGACGGTTAATGAGCAGTTCTTC.

Only a few counts were recorded for this clone. The J gene is TRBJ1-5, the V gene TRBV6-5, with no clear D. Trimming shortened V by 0 bases and J by 6 bases, and 12 bases separated the two germline ends. Per the germline V gene, CDR1 is MNHEY and CDR2 is SVGAGI. This CDR3 is 15 amino acids long. The CDR3: CASSYSGISGQPQHF. As DNA, the CDR3 is TGTGCCAGCAGTTACTCCGGGATCTCGGGTCAGCCCCAGCATTTT.

V and J are TRBV27 and TRBJ2-7, with 10 bases that match TRBD1. The CDR3 is 13 residues long. With V trimmed by 8 bases and J by 6 bases, 7 bases remained unmatched. Germline V CDR1 and CDR2: MNHEY, SMNVEV (reference sequence). CDR3 nucleotide sequence: TGTGCCAGCGGGGTGGACAGGGGGGGCGAGCAGTACTTC. Translation: CASGVDRGGEQYF.

This clone appeared a few times. The chain joins TRBV30 to TRBJ2-5; 9 bases match TRBD2. CDR3 length: 16 residues. V shed 0 bases and J 3 bases; nucleotides not matched to a gene: 8. Germline CDR1 is GTSNPN and CDR2 is SVGIG (reference sequence). The CDR3 here is CAWSVPSLAGKETQYF. The CDR3, as DNA: TGTGCCTGGAGTGTACCTTCGCTAGCGGGGAAAGAGACCCAGTACTTC.

This clone has only one observation. The chain is built from TRBV6-1 and TRBJ1-6, with TRBD1 as a possible D gene (5 bases). V lost 4 bases and J 8 bases, leaving 6 bases between the germline ends. The CDR3 spans 12 residues. The germline V gene encodes CDR1 MNHNS and CDR2 SASEGT. CDR3 amino acids: CASSAGDSPLHF. In DNA form, the CDR3 reads TGTGCCAGCAGTGCGGGGGATTCACCCCTCCACTTT.

The rearrangement joins TRBV11-3 to TRBJ2-2; no firm D call. Trimming pared 10 bases from V and 2 bases from J, leaving 11 bases between. Germline assignment: CDR1 SGHNT and CDR2 YENEEA. CDR3 length: 13 amino acids. The CDR3 DNA sequence: TGTGCCATCACTATGACTAACACCGGGGAGCTGTTTTTT. This gives the protein CAITMTNTGELFF.

The chain has TRBV27 and TRBJ2-4; possible D gene TRBD1, 6 bases. The CDR3 extends over 13 amino acids. V lost 6 bases, J lost 7 bases, and 13 bases lay in between. Germline V gene data show CDR1 as MNHEY and CDR2 as SMNVEV (reference sequence). The CDR3 here is CASSLGALNIQYF. DNA of the CDR3: TGTGCCAGCAGCTTGGGGGCGCTTAACATTCAGTACTTC.

To note about this clone: A read error may produce the germline difference seen at one junction end. The J gene is TRBJ1-4, the V gene TRBV6-1; 7 bases fit TRBD1. CDR1 and CDR2 (germline): MNHNS, SASEGT. The CDR3 totals 15 residues. In DNA form, the CDR3 reads TGTGCCAGCAGCGAAGGGACAGTTGATTATGAAAAACTGTTTTTT. Translating gives CASSEGTVDYEKLFF.

This clone was seen just once. The V gene is TRBV2, the J gene TRBJ2-5; TRBD2 might be the D (6 bases). CDR3 size: 14 residues. Per the germline V gene, CDR1 is SNHLY and CDR2 is FYNNEI. Deletions cut 6 bases from V and 11 bases from J, with 22 bases between. The CDR3 DNA reads as TGTGCCAGCAGGCTGGGGCCCACTCAACGGGAGCAGTACTTC. Protein: CASRLGPTQREQYF.

This clone was seen more than once but under ten times. The chain is built from TRBV18 and TRBJ2-2; D ambiguous. This CDR3 contains 13 residues. V lost 6 bases and J lost 2, with 7 bases in between. Germline V CDR1 and CDR2: KGHSH, LQKENI. CDR3 amino acids: CASSSLNTGELFF. CDR3 coding DNA: TGTGCCAGCTCCTCCCTTAACACCGGGGAGCTGTTTTTT. Full variable domain (missing parts from reference TRBV18 and TRBJ2-2): NAGVMQNPRHLVRRRGQEARLRCSPMKGHSHVYWYRQLPEEGLKFMVYLQKENIIDESGMPKERFSAEFPKEGPSILRIQQVVRGDSAAYFCASSSLNTGELFFGEGSRLTVL.

V is TRBV30 and J is TRBJ1-4; 10 bases align to TRBD1. Trimming cost V 0 bases and J 8 bases; bases outside gene matches: 6. CDR1 GTSNPN and CDR2 SVGIG come from the germline V gene (reference sequence). There are 15 residues in the CDR3. The CDR3 protein is CAWSVMGQGREKLFF. In nucleotides, the CDR3 is TGTGCCTGGAGTGTCATGGGACAGGGGAGGGAAAAACTGTTTTTT.

The rearrangement uses TRBV5-1 and TRBJ2-5; D possibly corresponds to TRBD2 (6 bases). V was clipped by 0 bases and J by 2 bases, with 11 bases between them. The CDR3 is 15 amino acids. CDR1 is SGHRS, CDR2 YFSETQ, per germline. The CDR3 bases are TGCGCCAGCAGCTTGGCCCCGGGAGAACAAGAGACCCAGTACTTC. It specifies CASSLAPGEQETQYF.

The chain joins TRBV15 to TRBJ1-3; unclear D gene. Germline CDR1 is LNHNV and CDR2 is YYDKDF (reference sequence). V lost 0 bases, J lost 3 bases, and 6 bases lay in between. The CDR3 length is 14 residues. CDR3 region: CATSRDRGGNTIYF. The DNA of the CDR3 is TGTGCCACCAGCAGAGATCGCGGTGGAAACACCATATATTTT. The full variable domain, in which reference TRBV15 and TRBJ1-3 provide the parts outside the CDR3, is DAMVIQNPRYQVTQFGKPVTLSCSQTLNHNVMYWYQQKSSQAPKLLFHYYDKDFNNEADTPDNFQSRRPNTSFCFLDIRSPGLGDTAMYLCATSRDRGGNTIYFGEGSWLTVV.

This chain links TRBV2 with TRBJ2-5, with 9 bases identical to TRBD1. The J call could be wrong; TRBJ2-7 is a better fit for the DNA end. The CDR3 has 15 amino acids. Germline CDR1 and CDR2: SNHLY and FYNNEI. In DNA form, the CDR3 reads TGTGCCAGCACCCCCAGCGACAGGGGGGTCTACGAGCAGTACTTC. Its protein is CASTPSDRGVYEQYF.

This clone was counted a single time. This chain links TRBV2 with TRBJ2-4; 9 bases agree with TRBD2. V lost 4 bases and J lost 1; bases outside the gene matches: 11. This CDR3 comprises 18 residues. The germline gives CDR1 SNHLY, CDR2 FYNNEI. The CDR3 reads CASSVRGLAGPAKNIQYF. For the CDR3, the DNA is TGTGCCAGCAGTGTTAGGGGACTAGCAGGTCCGGCCAAAAACATTCAGTACTTC. Full variable domain (missing parts from reference TRBV2 and TRBJ2-4): EPEVTQTPSHQVTQMGQEVILRCVPISNHLYFYWYRQILGQKVEFLVSFYNNEISEKSEIFDDQFSVERPDGSNFTLKIRSTKLEDSAMYFCASSVRGLAGPAKNIQYFGAGTRLSVL.

The CDR3: CASEGHEGYEQYF. CDR3 DNA: TGTGCCAGTGAGGGTCATGAAGGCTACGAGCAGTACTTC. This rearrangement joins TRBV19 to TRBJ2-7; possibly TRBD2 for D (5 bases). The V end was cut by 8 bases, the J end by 3 bases, with 14 bases between. The CDR3 extends over 13 amino acids. Germline loops: CDR1 LNHDA, CDR2 SQIVND (reference sequence).

The chain links TRBV13 to TRBJ1-2; D is possibly TRBD1 (6 bases). V shed 2 bases and J shed 10 bases, with 17 bases lying between them. This CDR3 is 14 amino acids long. The germline V gene has CDR1 PRHDT and CDR2 FYEKMQ (reference sequence). The CDR3 protein is CASSLPRGGQVYTF. For the CDR3, the DNA is TGTGCCAGCAGCTTACCTAGGGGGGGGCAAGTCTACACCTTC.

The chain is built from TRBV14 and TRBJ2-1; possible D gene TRBD2, 5 bases. The germline V gene encodes CDR1 SGHDN and CDR2 FVKESK. This CDR3 has 14 amino acids. Deletions cut 7 bases from V and 2 bases from J, with 12 bases between. As DNA, the CDR3 is TGTGCCAGCACCCGGACTTTCCCCTACAATGAGCAGTTCTTC. The encoded protein is CASTRTFPYNEQFF.